Each of the 32 T cell receptor beta chains below was sequenced from the same sample in a study of OX40 agonist ivuxolimab in advanced cancers. The method behind the library was the immunoSEQ multiplex PCR assay. TCRdb provides this immuneACCESS table in a form limited to in-frame rearrangements. Some clones are lacking; in checked studies, under half of them reflect an unresolved V gene, and why the rest are absent is not known. The sample records tens of thousands of clones, around 89% of which are singletons. The top ten clones comprise around 0.5% of the sample. The sequences come from CD4+ or CD8+ T cells sorted from blood, collected in a trial of the OX40 agonist ivuxolimab. Every receptor here comes from an adult with an advanced solid tumor such as melanoma, head and neck, liver or kidney cancer.

The CDR3 nucleotides are TGTGCCAGCAGCTTAGGGGTGGGACAGGGGGCAGATACGCAGTATTTT. This encodes CASSLGVGQGADTQYF. The chain employs TRBV7-2 and TRBJ2-3; 11 nucleotides line up with TRBD1. Trimming at V came to 1 base and at J to 4 bases, leaving 4 bases not matched to a gene. Germline CDR1 is SGHTA and CDR2 is FQGNSA. The CDR3 is 16 amino acids.

The J gene is TRBJ2-7, the V gene TRBV6-1; a weak D match, TRBD1 (5 bases). This CDR3 comprises 14 residues. V was clipped by 0 bases and J by 4 bases, with 10 bases between them. CDR1 is MNHNS and CDR2 is SASEGT in the germline V gene. This CDR3 reads CASSEAQVRYEQYF. CDR3 bases: TGTGCCAGCAGTGAAGCACAGGTCCGATACGAGCAGTACTTC.

The genes are TRBV27 and TRBJ2-7; D unresolved. Looked up from germline, CDR1 is MNHEY and CDR2 is SMNVEV (reference sequence). The CDR3 is 13 residues long. The V gene lost 6 bases and the J gene lost 3 bases, with 12 bases spanning the gap. The CDR3: CASRAPGLYEQYF. DNA of the CDR3: TGTGCCAGCAGGGCCCCGGGTCTCTACGAGCAGTACTTC.

This clone has a single count. This chain links TRBV28 with TRBJ2-3, with D possibly TRBD2 on 5 matching bases. The CDR3 spans 16 residues. The V and J ends lost 7 bases and 3 bases respectively, with 20 bases between them. Germline V gene lookup returns CDR1 MDHEN and CDR2 SYDVKM. In DNA, the CDR3 is TGTGCCAGCACCGTGGACTTTCGTGGGCGGACAGATACGCAGTATTTT. Its protein is CASTVDFRGRTDTQYF.

The genes are TRBV6-1 and TRBJ1-1, with D unclear. The V end was cut by 3 bases, the J end by 4 bases, with 12 bases between. The CDR3 sequence is 14 residues long. Germline V gives CDR1 MNHNS, CDR2 SASEGT. The CDR3 region has the DNA TGTGCCAGCAGTGACGTCCGTCGGATCACTGAAGCTTTCTTT. Protein product: CASSDVRRITEAFF.

J is TRBJ1-1 and V is TRBV7-3; D is possibly TRBD1 (5 bases). Germline V CDR1 and CDR2: SGHTA, FQGTGA. This CDR3 is 14 amino acids long. V was pared by 5 bases and J by 4 bases, with 14 bases between. CDR3 protein: CASSREGASTEAFF. CDR3 nucleotides: TGTGCCAGCAGCAGAGAAGGGGCGAGCACTGAAGCTTTCTTT.

This clone was seen a handful of times. The CDR3, as DNA: TGTGCCAGCAGCTCCGGGACAAAAGAGACCCAGTACTTC. It encodes CASSSGTKETQYF. This sequence joins TRBV7-8 and TRBJ2-5; a weak D match, TRBD1 (6 bases). This CDR3 has 13 residues. V was shortened by 4 bases and J by 3 bases, with 9 bases between the two germline ends. Germline V gene sequence: CDR1 SGHVS, CDR2 FQNEAQ.

This sequence joins TRBV18 and TRBJ2-1, with D maybe TRBD1 (6 bases). Germline lookup yields CDR1 KGHSH and CDR2 LQKENI. The CDR3 is made up of 16 amino acids. Trimming removed 2 bases from V and 0 bases from J, with 11 bases in between. The CDR3: CASSPRQAFSYNEQFF. The DNA of the CDR3 is TGTGCCAGCTCACCAAGACAGGCCTTCTCCTACAATGAGCAGTTCTTC. Full variable domain (missing parts from reference TRBV18 and TRBJ2-1): NAGVMQNPRHLVRRRGQEARLRCSPMKGHSHVYWYRQLPEEGLKFMVYLQKENIIDESGMPKERFSAEFPKEGPSILRIQQVVRGDSAAYFCASSPRQAFSYNEQFFGPGTRLTVL.

The J gene is TRBJ1-1, the V gene TRBV7-9, with D possibly matching TRBD1 (6 bases). This CDR3 comprises 13 residues. The germline CDR1 and CDR2 sequences are SEHNR and FQNEAQ (reference sequence). The V end was cut by 5 bases, the J end by 3 bases, with 10 bases between. For the CDR3, the DNA is TGTGCCAGCAGCGTAACAGGGTACACTGAAGCTTTCTTT. Amino acid sequence: CASSVTGYTEAFF.

The V call is TRBV5-4, the J call TRBJ2-1, with 10 nucleotides matching TRBD2. The CDR3 extends over 17 amino acids. CDR1 and CDR2 from the germline V gene are SGHNT and YYREEE (reference sequence). V gave up 4 bases and J gave up 4 bases; unmatched junction bases: 11. The CDR3 here is CASSDTQGLAVYNEQFF. CDR3 nucleotide sequence: TGTGCCAGCAGCGACACACAAGGACTAGCGGTGTACAATGAGCAGTTCTTC.

The V gene is TRBV7-2, the J gene TRBJ1-3, with a tentative D call TRBD1 (6 bases). Germline V gene lookup returns CDR1 SGHTA and CDR2 FQGNSA. CDR3 length: 15 residues. The V gene lost 5 bases and the J gene lost 1 base, with 12 bases spanning the gap. The CDR3 reads CASSTKQGSGNTIYF. For the CDR3, the DNA is TGTGCCAGCAGCACCAAACAGGGTTCTGGAAACACCATATATTTT.

The V and J genes are TRBV7-9 and TRBJ1-5, with D unclear. Germline values: CDR1 SEHNR, CDR2 FQNEAQ (reference sequence). CDR3 length: 14 residues. V was pared by 0 bases and J by 4 bases, with 7 bases between. The CDR3 is CASSLASYNQPQHF. The CDR3, as DNA: TGTGCCAGCAGCTTAGCCAGCTATAATCAGCCCCAGCATTTT. Combining the CDR3 with reference TRBV7-9 and TRBJ1-5 gives the whole variable domain DTGVSQNPRHKITKRGQNVTFRCDPISEHNRLYWYRQTLGQGPEFLTYFQNEAQLEKSRLLSDRFSAERPKGSFSTLEIQRTEQGDSAMYLCASSLASYNQPQHFGDGTRLSIL.

This chain joins TRBV23-1 and TRBJ2-4, with 7 bases matching TRBD1. TRBV23-1 is designated an ORF whose function remains uncertain. V was pared by 3 bases and J by 12 bases, with 8 bases of the junction left unmatched. There are 13 residues in the CDR3. In DNA, the CDR3 is TGCGCCAGCAGTCAGGGCAGGGGGAAGTCTCAGTACTTC. Translated: CASSQGRGKSQYF.

V usage is TRBV18 and J usage is TRBJ1-1, with D tentatively TRBD1 (5 bases). The CDR3 has 15 residues. Looked up from germline, CDR1 is KGHSH and CDR2 is LQKENI. V lost 4 bases and J 11 bases, leaving 23 bases between the germline ends. CDR3 amino acids: CASSQTVGHPLGAFF. The CDR3 coding sequence is TGTGCCAGCTCACAGACAGTAGGACATCCCCTCGGGGCTTTCTTT. Combining the CDR3 with reference TRBV18 and TRBJ1-1 gives the whole variable domain NAGVMQNPRHLVRRRGQEARLRCSPMKGHSHVYWYRQLPEEGLKFMVYLQKENIIDESGMPKERFSAEFPKEGPSILRIQQVVRGDSAAYFCASSQTVGHPLGAFFGQGTRLTVV.

The chain combines TRBV6-6 with TRBJ1-1, with 7 bases that match TRBD1. V gave up 4 bases and J gave up 4 bases; unmatched junction bases: 3. CDR1 is MNHNY and CDR2 is SVGAGI in the germline V gene (reference sequence). This CDR3 is built from 13 residues. CDR3: CASSSGGLTEAFF. CDR3 nucleotides: TGTGCCAGCAGTTCAGGGGGTCTCACTGAAGCTTTCTTT.

This chain links TRBV6-1 with TRBJ1-6; D is undetermined. This CDR3 contains 13 residues. Trimming took off 10 bases at V and 6 bases at J, with 13 bases between the two ends. Looked up from germline, CDR1 is MNHNS and CDR2 is SASEGT. CDR3 amino acids: CAILEQTNSPLHF. CDR3 nucleotide sequence: TGTGCCATTTTAGAACAGACTAATTCACCCCTCCACTTT.

To note about this clone: Other DNA sequences within the sample encode an identical CDR3. The rearrangement joins TRBV5-1 to TRBJ2-5; TRBD1 aligns across 7 bases. This CDR3 spans 13 amino acids. CDR1 SGHRS and CDR2 YFSETQ come from the germline V gene. Trimming took 2 bases from V and 3 from J; bases not matched to a gene: 1. The DNA of the CDR3 is TGCGCCAGCAGCTTCGGACAGGAAGAGACCCAGTACTTC. Protein: CASSFGQEETQYF.

This chain connects TRBV7-2 to TRBJ1-5; unclear D gene. The CDR3 spans 11 residues. V was cut by 3 bases and J by 6 bases, with 3 bases left in between. CDR1 is SGHTA, CDR2 FQGNSA, per germline. CDR3 protein: CASSLGQPQHF. The CDR3 bases are TGTGCCAGCAGCTTGGGTCAGCCCCAGCATTTT.

The chain recombines TRBV7-9 with TRBJ1-3; D call uncertain. V was cut by 1 base and J by 4 bases, with 5 bases left in between. Germline V CDR1 and CDR2: SEHNR, FQNEAQ (reference sequence). The CDR3 length is 13 residues. The chain's CDR3 is CASSLGGGNTIYF. The CDR3 nucleotides are TGTGCCAGCAGCTTAGGCGGCGGAAACACCATATATTTT.

This chain connects TRBV10-3 to TRBJ1-4; 9 bases fit TRBD1. The CDR3 sequence is 14 residues long. Per germline, CDR1 ENHRY and CDR2 SYGVKD. Trimming took 10 bases from V and 6 from J; bases not matched to a gene: 9. The CDR3 DNA reads as TGTGCCACCACCCCGGGACAGGGTGATGAAAAACTGTTTTTT. It translates to CATTPGQGDEKLFF.

Only one count was recorded for this clone. The genes are TRBV11-2 and TRBJ1-2; maybe TRBD1 (5 bases). The ends were cut back, 2 bases at V and 0 bases at J, with 13 bases in the middle. There are 16 residues in the CDR3. In germline, CDR1 is SGHAT, CDR2 FQNNGV. The CDR3 loop is CASSLSRDGTNYGYTF. The CDR3 DNA sequence: TGTGCCAGCAGCTTAAGTCGGGACGGTACTAACTATGGCTACACCTTC.

V usage is TRBV18 and J usage is TRBJ2-5; perhaps TRBD1 as D (6 bases). There are 14 residues in the CDR3. Germline assignment: CDR1 KGHSH and CDR2 LQKENI. V dropped 3 bases and J dropped 3 bases, with 11 bases sitting between them. The CDR3 loop is CASSPLWTEETQYF. The DNA for the CDR3 is TGTGCCAGCTCACCTTTGTGGACAGAAGAGACCCAGTACTTC.

The chain employs TRBV6-7 and TRBJ1-5; tentative D call: TRBD1 (6 bases). TRBV6-7 is identified as an open reading frame with a role that is uncertain. Trimming stripped 8 bases from V and 3 bases from J, with 11 bases between. CDR3 length: 13 amino acids. CDR3 loop: CASSGQFNQPQHF. CDR3 bases: TGTGCCAGCTCCGGACAGTTCAATCAGCCCCAGCATTTT.

This sequence joins TRBV6-5 and TRBJ2-5; TRBD2 is a possible D gene (7 bases). The CDR3 is 14 amino acids. CDR1 is MNHEY, CDR2 SVGAGI, per germline. V was shortened by 7 bases and J by 5 bases, with 17 bases between the two germline ends. The CDR3 region has the DNA TGTGCCAGCAATAGTTGGGGGGGCGGGGAGACCCAGTACTTC. Residues: CASNSWGGGETQYF.

This clone was seen once. V and J are TRBV5-1 and TRBJ2-2; 7 positions match TRBD1. From germline, CDR1 is SGHRS and CDR2 YFSETQ. CDR3 length: 15 residues. V trimming: 3 bases; J trimming: 4 bases; junction bases outside the gene matches: 6. Here the CDR3 reads CASSSQGLGTGELFF. The CDR3 bases are TGCGCCAGCAGCTCACAGGGGTTGGGCACCGGGGAGCTGTTTTTT.

The V and J genes are TRBV5-1 and TRBJ1-2; D is unclear. Trimming removed 5 bases at V and 3 bases at J, with 11 bases between. Germline V lookup: CDR1 SGHRS, CDR2 YFSETQ. CDR3 length: 13 amino acids. The CDR3 nucleotides read TGCGCCAGCAGAATTGCTACAGACTATGGCTACACCTTC. This encodes CASRIATDYGYTF.

V and J are TRBV19 and TRBJ1-1; no clear D. The germline V gene encodes CDR1 LNHDA and CDR2 SQIVND (reference sequence). The CDR3 runs 13 residues. Deletions cut 7 bases from V and 0 bases from J, with 9 bases between. CDR3 loop: CASTKAMNTEAFF. The CDR3 DNA reads TGTGCCAGTACCAAGGCCATGAACACTGAAGCTTTCTTT.

The chain carries TRBV19 and TRBJ2-2; D remains ambiguous. The V gene's germline CDR1 is LNHDA and CDR2 SQIVND (reference sequence). With 10 bases removed from V and 5 bases from J, the gap between germline ends came to 5 bases. This CDR3 spans 10 amino acids. The CDR3 coding sequence is TGTGCCATCGGGACCGGGGAGCTGTTTTTT. It codes for CAIGTGELFF.

This chain joins TRBV5-4 and TRBJ1-1; the match to TRBD1 covers 7 bases. Trimming took 2 bases from V and 4 from J; bases not matched to a gene: 8. The CDR3 spans 15 residues. Per germline, CDR1 SGHNT and CDR2 YYREEE (reference sequence). The CDR3, as DNA: TGTGCCAGCAGCTTAGAGACAGGGATTGGCACTGAAGCTTTCTTT. It yields the protein CASSLETGIGTEAFF.

The chain uses TRBV19 and TRBJ1-5; D is undetermined. The germline V and J ends were trimmed by 3 bases and 6 bases, with 6 bases remaining between them. In germline, CDR1 is LNHDA, CDR2 SQIVND (reference sequence). The CDR3 loop spans 12 amino acids. The CDR3 bases are TGTGCCAGTAGTATTTGGGGTCAGCCCCAGCATTTT. The encoded protein is CASSIWGQPQHF.

DNA of the CDR3: TGTGCCAGCAGCTCCGACCCCCACCTCAGTCAGCCCCAGCATTTT. Its translation is CASSSDPHLSQPQHF. The V call is TRBV7-3, the J call TRBJ1-5; D remains unclear. Trimming pared 4 bases from V and 6 bases from J, leaving 16 bases between. The CDR3 loop spans 15 amino acids. Per the germline V gene, CDR1 is SGHTA and CDR2 is FQGTGA.

This clone was seen once. This chain uses TRBV7-3 with TRBJ1-2, with D possibly being TRBD1 (5 bases). The CDR3 has 16 residues. Trimming took off 5 bases at V and 4 bases at J, with 20 bases between the two ends. CDR1 SGHTA and CDR2 FQGTGA come from the germline V gene. CDR3 DNA: TGTGCCAGCAGCCCCTATTTCAGGGAGGGAAGCTATGGCTACACCTTC. Protein sequence: CASSPYFREGSYGYTF.